This T cell receptor beta chain was retrieved from a study of cytomegalovirus exposure and HLA in healthy donors. Germline CDR1 reads LNHNV; CDR2 reads YYDKDF (reference sequence). The CDR3 loop spans 14 amino acids. The ends were cut back, 3 bases at V and 7 bases at J, with 13 bases in the middle. Using immunoSEQ multiplex PCR, the repertoire was profiled, and TCRdb retains in-frame clones only, with some absent. The sample has 200,000 to 250,000 clones, roughly 85% seen once; the top ten hold 4.5% to 7%. The chain combines TRBV15 with TRBJ1-5, with D possibly TRBD1 on 6 matching bases. The sequenced sample consisted of PBMCs. This receptor was taken from a woman aged 18 to 35 in good health and CMV-seronegative. Here the CDR3 DNA reads TGTGCCACCAGCAGGGGGGCGGCAGGCCAGCCCCAGCATTTT. Its translation is CATSRGAAGQPQHF.